The 12 T cell receptor beta chains below were found in one sample sequenced in a study of technical replicates of blood from several donors. Generated by immunoSEQ multiplex PCR, the TCRdb table keeps only in-frame clones and is missing some. The table lists 100,000 or so clones, approximately 96% of them singletons. The sample taken for sequencing was T cells isolated from PBMCs. The receptors originated from a human donor in good health.

This clone came up once. The chain uses TRBV6-6 and TRBJ2-7; D ambiguous. V dropped 3 bases and J dropped 5 bases, with 11 bases sitting between them. In germline, CDR1 is MNHNY, CDR2 SVGAGI (reference sequence). The length of the CDR3 is 13 residues. The CDR3 here is CASSYSPQDEQYF. In DNA form, the CDR3 reads TGTGCCAGCAGTTATTCCCCACAAGACGAGCAGTACTTC.

The gene calls are TRBV7-3 and TRBJ2-1, with 13 positions matching TRBD2. This CDR3 spans 14 amino acids. J lost 12 bases, V lost 5 bases, and 7 bases had no gene match. CDR1 is SGHTA and CDR2 is FQGTGA in the germline V gene. The DNA for the CDR3 is TGTGCCAGCAGCCCAGGACTAGCGGGAGATGTGCAGTTCTTC. It specifies CASSPGLAGDVQFF.

This chain connects TRBV18 to TRBJ1-1; 9 bases agree with TRBD1. This CDR3 is 15 amino acids long. Per the germline V gene, CDR1 is KGHSH and CDR2 is LQKENI. After removal of 1 base from V and 3 bases from J, the junction contained 3 bases not matched to a gene. The DNA of the CDR3 is TGTGCCAGCTCACCACTAAGGACAGGGGACACTGAAGCTTTCTTT. Protein: CASSPLRTGDTEAFF.

The chain is built from TRBV30 and TRBJ1-5; 7 nucleotides match TRBD1. This CDR3 region has 13 residues. Germline V CDR1 and CDR2: GTSNPN, SVGIG (reference sequence). J lost 3 bases, V lost 4 bases, and 3 bases had no gene match. The CDR3, as DNA: TGTGCCTGGACAGGGGGGCCCAATCAGCCCCAGCATTTT. Translating gives CAWTGGPNQPQHF.

This clone appeared a single time. This sequence joins TRBV2 and TRBJ2-3; 7 bases line up with TRBD2. Trimming at V came to 4 bases and at J to 1 base, leaving 2 bases not matched to a gene. From germline, CDR1 is SNHLY and CDR2 FYNNEI. The CDR3 sequence is 14 residues long. The CDR3 sequence: CASSGGGGTDTQYF. CDR3 nucleotide sequence: TGTGCCAGCAGTGGGGGGGGAGGCACAGATACGCAGTATTTT.

This clone has just one count. The V call is TRBV11-2, the J call TRBJ2-1, with D possibly being TRBD2 (6 bases). The length of the CDR3 is 16 residues. V was cut by 8 bases and J by 5 bases, with 22 bases left in between. CDR1 is SGHAT, CDR2 FQNNGV, per germline. CDR3 DNA: TGTGCCAGCTTAGCCTTAGGCGGGACCTACCACAATGAGCAGTTCTTC. Encoded protein: CASLALGGTYHNEQFF.

The chain links TRBV7-3 to TRBJ2-7; 8 nucleotides agree with TRBD2. Germline loops: CDR1 SGHTA, CDR2 FQGTGA. V dropped 2 bases and J dropped 3; count of bases not matched to a gene: 6. The CDR3 totals 15 residues. The CDR3 DNA follows: TGTGCCAGCAGCTTAGGGGCAACTAGCGGCTACGAGCAGTACTTC. This translates into CASSLGATSGYEQYF.

V and J are TRBV27 and TRBJ1-2, with 8 bases aligning to TRBD1. The CDR3 consists of 16 residues. Germline V gene sequence: CDR1 MNHEY, CDR2 SMNVEV (reference sequence). With 0 bases clipped from V and 5 bases from J, the junction kept 8 bases outside the gene matches. The CDR3 region is CASSLSVGTGHYGYTF. CDR3 nucleotides: TGTGCCAGCAGTTTATCGGTAGGGACAGGACATTATGGCTACACCTTC.

The chain uses TRBV4-1 and TRBJ1-1; D remains ambiguous. Germline CDR1 reads MGHRA; CDR2 reads YSYEKL. V was shortened by 1 base and J by 5 bases, with 8 bases between the two germline ends. CDR3 length: 13 amino acids. DNA for the CDR3: TGCGCCAGCAGCCAAGGGGCCTCAACTGAAGCTTTCTTT. Its protein is CASSQGASTEAFF.

CDR3 nucleotide sequence: TGTGCCACCAGCAGCCCTGGACAGGGTCAAAATCAGCCCCAGCATTTT. Amino acid sequence: CATSSPGQGQNQPQHF. The rearrangement links TRBV15 to TRBJ1-5; the match to TRBD1 covers 8 bases. This CDR3 contains 16 residues. CDR1 and CDR2 from the germline V gene are LNHNV and YYDKDF (reference sequence). The ends lost 3 bases at V and 4 bases at J; junction bases unmatched: 8. Using reference TRBV15 and TRBJ1-5 for the parts outside the CDR3, the full variable domain is DAMVIQNPRYQVTQFGKPVTLSCSQTLNHNVMYWYQQKSSQAPKLLFHYYDKDFNNEADTPDNFQSRRPNTSFCFLDIRSPGLGDTAMYLCATSSPGQGQNQPQHFGDGTRLSIL.

The chain is built from TRBV6-5 and TRBJ2-1; the D gene is possibly TRBD2 (6 bases). CDR1 MNHEY and CDR2 SVGAGI come from the germline V gene. Trimming stripped 5 bases from V and 8 bases from J, with 16 bases between. CDR3 length: 14 residues. CDR3 in DNA: TGTGCCAGCAGTAGTGACCCTTGGGGGGATGAGCAGTTCTTC. Residues: CASSSDPWGDEQFF.

V usage is TRBV6-5 and J usage is TRBJ1-1, with unresolved D. Germline values: CDR1 MNHEY, CDR2 SVGAGI. V was clipped by 6 bases and J by 4 bases, with 18 bases between them. The CDR3 extends over 15 amino acids. CDR3 protein: CASRDLNEGGTEAFF. The CDR3 DNA sequence: TGTGCCAGCAGAGACCTTAATGAGGGCGGCACTGAAGCTTTCTTT.